This TCR beta chain was captured in a study of vaccination effects on CD4 cells after COVID-19. For this clone: As yet, its antigen is unknown.

Germline V CDR1 and CDR2: MGHRA, YSYEKL. The CDR3 consists of 16 residues. Trimming took 6 bases from V and 4 from J, leaving 19 bases between them. Expansion of antigen-specific CD4+ T cells with viral peptide pools was carried out by the ViraFEST assay before sequencing. At the end of 10 days of culture, CD4+ T cells were isolated. The participants, recipients of two vaccine doses, got either BNT162b2 or mRNA-1273. Clones were sequenced by immunoSEQ multiplex PCR, and TCRdb holds only the in-frame ones, with some missing. This table holds approximately 61,000 clones, roughly 73% found once. The sample here was CD4+ T cells from PBMCs cultured with HCoV-229E spike peptides, taken after COVID-19 vaccination. The chain uses TRBV4-1 and TRBJ1-3; no reliable D call. The clonotype was recovered from a human donor who received a COVID-19 vaccine. In DNA, the CDR3 is TGCGCCAGCAGTCAGCCGGACCGGTTGTCAGGAAACACCATATATTTT. This encodes CASSQPDRLSGNTIYF.